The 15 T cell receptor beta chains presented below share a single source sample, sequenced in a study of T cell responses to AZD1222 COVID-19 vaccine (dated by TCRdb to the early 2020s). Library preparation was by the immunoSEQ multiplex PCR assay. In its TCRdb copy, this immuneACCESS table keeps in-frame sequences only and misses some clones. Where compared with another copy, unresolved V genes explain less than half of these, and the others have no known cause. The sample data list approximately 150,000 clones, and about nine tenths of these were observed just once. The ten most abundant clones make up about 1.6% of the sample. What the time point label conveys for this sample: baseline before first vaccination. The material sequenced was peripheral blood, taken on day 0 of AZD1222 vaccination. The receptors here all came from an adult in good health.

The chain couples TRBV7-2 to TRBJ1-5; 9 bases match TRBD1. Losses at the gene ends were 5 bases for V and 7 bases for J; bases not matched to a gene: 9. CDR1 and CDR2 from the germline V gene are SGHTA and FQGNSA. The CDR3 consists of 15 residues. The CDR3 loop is CASSQPGQGNQPQHF. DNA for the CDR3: TGTGCCAGCAGCCAGCCGGGACAGGGTAACCAGCCCCAGCATTTT.

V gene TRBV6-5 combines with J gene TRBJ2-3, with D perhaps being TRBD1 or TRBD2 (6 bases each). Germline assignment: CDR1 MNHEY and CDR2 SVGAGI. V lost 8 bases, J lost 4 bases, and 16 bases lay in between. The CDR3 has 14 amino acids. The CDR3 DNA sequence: TGTGCCAGCCGGAGGGGGGTTATTGCAGATACGCAGTATTTT. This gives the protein CASRRGVIADTQYF.

In nucleotides, the CDR3 is TGCGCCAGCAGCTTGGAATCCTTTTATGGCTACACCTTC. Its protein product is CASSLESFYGYTF. The V and J genes are TRBV5-1 and TRBJ1-2, with no clear D. The CDR3 is made up of 13 amino acids. The V gene lost 0 bases and the J gene lost 5 bases, with 8 bases spanning the gap. Germline CDR1 and CDR2: SGHRS and YFSETQ.

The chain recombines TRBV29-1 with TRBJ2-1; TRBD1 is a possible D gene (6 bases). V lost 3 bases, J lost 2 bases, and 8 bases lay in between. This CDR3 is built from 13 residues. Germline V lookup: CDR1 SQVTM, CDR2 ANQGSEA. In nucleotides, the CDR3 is TGCAGCGTTGAGAAGGGGGCCTACAATGAGCAGTTCTTC. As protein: CSVEKGAYNEQFF.

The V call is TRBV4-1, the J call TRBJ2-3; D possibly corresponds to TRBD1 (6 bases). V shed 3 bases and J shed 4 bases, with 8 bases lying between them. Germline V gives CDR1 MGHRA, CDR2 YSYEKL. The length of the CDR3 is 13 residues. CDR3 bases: TGCGCCAGCAGCCACGACAGGCCAGATACGCAGTATTTT. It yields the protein CASSHDRPDTQYF.

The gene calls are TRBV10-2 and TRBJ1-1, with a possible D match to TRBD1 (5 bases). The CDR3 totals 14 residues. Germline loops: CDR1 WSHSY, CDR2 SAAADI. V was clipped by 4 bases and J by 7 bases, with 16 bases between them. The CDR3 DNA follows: TGCGCCAGCAGTGTGGGGATTATGAGGGGTGAAGCTTTCTTT. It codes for CASSVGIMRGEAFF.

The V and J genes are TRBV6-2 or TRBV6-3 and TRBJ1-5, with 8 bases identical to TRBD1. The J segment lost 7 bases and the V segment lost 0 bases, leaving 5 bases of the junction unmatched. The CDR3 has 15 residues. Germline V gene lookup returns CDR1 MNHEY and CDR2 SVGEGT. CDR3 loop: CASSYSQGAGQPQHF. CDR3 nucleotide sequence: TGTGCCAGCAGTTACTCGCAGGGGGCTGGGCAGCCCCAGCATTTT.

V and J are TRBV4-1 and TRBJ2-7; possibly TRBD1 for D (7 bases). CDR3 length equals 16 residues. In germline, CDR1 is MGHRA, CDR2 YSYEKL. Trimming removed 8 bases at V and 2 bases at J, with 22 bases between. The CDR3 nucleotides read TGCGCCAGCCGAAAAAAGCAGGAGGGGGCCGCCTACGAGCAGTACTTC. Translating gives CASRKKQEGAAYEQYF.

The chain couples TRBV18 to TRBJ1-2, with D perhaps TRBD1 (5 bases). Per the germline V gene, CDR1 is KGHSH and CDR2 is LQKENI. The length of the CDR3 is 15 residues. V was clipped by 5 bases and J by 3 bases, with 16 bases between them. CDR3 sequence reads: CASSTRDGGYYGYTF. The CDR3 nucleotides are TGTGCCAGCTCAACCCGGGACGGAGGCTACTATGGCTACACCTTC.

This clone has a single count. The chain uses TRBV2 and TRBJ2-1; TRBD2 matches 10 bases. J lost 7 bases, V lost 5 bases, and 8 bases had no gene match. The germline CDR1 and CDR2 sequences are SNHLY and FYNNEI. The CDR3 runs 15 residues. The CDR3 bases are TGTGCCAGCAGTTTGGAAACTAGCGGGAAAAATGAGCAGTTCTTC. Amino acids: CASSLETSGKNEQFF.

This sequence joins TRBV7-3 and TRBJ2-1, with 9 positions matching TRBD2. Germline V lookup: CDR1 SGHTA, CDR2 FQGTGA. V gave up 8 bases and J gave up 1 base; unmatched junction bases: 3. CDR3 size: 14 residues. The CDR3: CASGTSGSYNEQFF. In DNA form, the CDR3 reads TGTGCCAGCGGCACTAGCGGGTCCTACAATGAGCAGTTCTTC.

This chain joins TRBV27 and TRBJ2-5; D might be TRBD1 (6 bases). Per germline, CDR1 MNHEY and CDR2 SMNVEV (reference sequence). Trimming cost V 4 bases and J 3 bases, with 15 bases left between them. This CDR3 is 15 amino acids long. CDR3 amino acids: CASSSRQDVEETQYF. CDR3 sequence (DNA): TGTGCCAGCAGTTCCAGACAGGACGTTGAAGAGACCCAGTACTTC.

DNA of the CDR3: TGTGCCAGCAGCTTAGGAGTCCCCTCTGGGGCCAACGTCCTGACTTTC. Translated: CASSLGVPSGANVLTF. The chain carries TRBV7-2 and TRBJ2-6; D ambiguous. The CDR3 is 16 amino acids. Per germline, CDR1 SGHTA and CDR2 FQGNSA. Trimming shortened V by 1 base and J by 0 bases, and 7 bases separated the two germline ends.

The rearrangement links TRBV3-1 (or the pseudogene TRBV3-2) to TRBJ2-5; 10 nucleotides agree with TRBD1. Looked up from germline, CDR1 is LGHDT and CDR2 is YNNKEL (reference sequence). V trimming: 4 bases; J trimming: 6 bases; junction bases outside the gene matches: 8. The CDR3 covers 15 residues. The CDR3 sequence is CASSRDRGLEKTQYF. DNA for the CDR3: TGTGCCAGCAGCCGGGACAGGGGATTAGAAAAGACCCAGTACTTC.

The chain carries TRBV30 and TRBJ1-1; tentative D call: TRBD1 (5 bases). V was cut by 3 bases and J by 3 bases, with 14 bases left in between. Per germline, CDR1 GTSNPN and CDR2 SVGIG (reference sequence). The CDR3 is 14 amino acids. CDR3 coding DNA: TGTGCCTGGAGAGCTCGGACAAGCTACACTGAAGCTTTCTTT. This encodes CAWRARTSYTEAFF.